These 9 T cell receptor beta chains came from one sample sequenced in a study of blood T cell repertoires in COVID-19. TCRdb's copy holds only in-frame clones and misses some; the assay was immunoSEQ multiplex PCR. Of roughly 150,000 clones listed, roughly four fifths are singletons. Sequencing was performed on peripheral blood. The source is an elderly woman with acute or convalescent COVID-19.

This chain uses TRBV11-3 with TRBJ2-2; 7 bases align to TRBD2. CDR1 and CDR2 (germline): SGHNT, YENEEA. V gave up 1 base and J gave up 3 bases; unmatched junction bases: 2. CDR3 length: 15 residues. This CDR3 reads CASSLVSGDTGELFF. The CDR3 nucleotides are TGTGCCAGCAGCTTAGTGAGCGGGGACACCGGGGAGCTGTTTTTT.

The CDR3 loop is CASSLDGGSGAYKTQYF. For the CDR3, the DNA is TGTGCCAGCAGCTTAGACGGGGGTAGCGGGGCCTATAAGACCCAGTACTTC. The gene calls are TRBV7-2 and TRBJ2-5; 8 nucleotides line up with TRBD2. Germline CDR1 SGHTA, CDR2 FQGNSA. CDR3 length: 17 amino acids. Unmatched junction bases numbered 13, after V lost 1 base and J lost 6 bases. The variable domain in full, with the rest retrieved from reference TRBV7-2 and TRBJ2-5, is GAGVSQSPSNKVTEKGKDVELRCDPISGHTALYWYRQSLGQGLEFLIYFQGNSAPDKSGLPSDRFSAERTGGSVSTLTIQRTQQEDSAVYLCASSLDGGSGAYKTQYFGPGTRLLVL.

This chain joins TRBV10-2 and TRBJ1-5, with 7 bases identical to TRBD1. This CDR3 contains 15 residues. V lost 6 bases and J lost 3; bases outside the gene matches: 8. Germline V CDR1 and CDR2: WSHSY, SAAADI. CDR3 in DNA: TGCGCCAGCAGGGATACGGGACAGATCAATCAGCCCCAGCATTTT. Protein: CASRDTGQINQPQHF.

The rearrangement uses TRBV29-1 and TRBJ2-3; D is possibly TRBD2 (7 bases). The CDR3 sequence is 15 residues long. V gave up 3 bases and J gave up 1 base, with 14 bases separating them. Germline values: CDR1 SQVTM, CDR2 ANQGSEA. Written as DNA, the CDR3 is TGCAGCGTTGAGGGGGGGCCCCAAGGCACAGATACGCAGTATTTT. This gives the protein CSVEGGPQGTDTQYF.

This clone was counted once. The chain employs TRBV29-1 and TRBJ1-1; D uncertain. The CDR3 sequence is 13 residues long. Trimming left V 5 bases short and J 5 bases short, with 15 bases between. CDR1 and CDR2 (germline): SQVTM, ANQGSEA. This CDR3 reads CSVYKTPGTEAFF. The CDR3 DNA reads as TGCAGCGTTTACAAGACACCCGGAACTGAAGCTTTCTTT.

CDR3 loop: CASSPTPTGSNEQYF. The DNA of the CDR3 is TGTGCCAGCAGCCCCACCCCGACAGGGTCCAACGAGCAGTACTTC. This chain connects TRBV5-5 to TRBJ2-7; 7 nucleotides match TRBD1. In germline, CDR1 is SGHKS, CDR2 YYEKEE (reference sequence). Losses at the gene ends were 4 bases for V and 5 bases for J; bases not matched to a gene: 12. The CDR3 sequence is 15 residues long.

CDR3 region: CASSLGTSGRTDTQYF. The CDR3 bases are TGCGCCAGCAGCTTGGGGACTAGCGGCCGCACAGATACGCAGTATTTT. V gene TRBV5-1 combines with J gene TRBJ2-3; 10 bases align to TRBD2. The CDR3 covers 16 residues. Unmatched junction bases numbered 2, after V lost 0 bases and J lost 1 base. The germline V gene has CDR1 SGHRS and CDR2 YFSETQ.

The chain has TRBV7-2 and TRBJ2-5, with D maybe TRBD1 (5 bases). The V end was cut by 1 base, the J end by 9 bases, with 12 bases between. The CDR3 loop spans 13 amino acids. Germline CDR1 reads SGHTA; CDR2 reads FQGNSA. The CDR3: CASSLGTGSPQYF. DNA for the CDR3: TGTGCCAGCAGCTTAGGAACAGGATCCCCCCAGTACTTC.

The J gene is TRBJ2-7, the V gene TRBV5-8; 9 bases map to TRBD1. CDR1 and CDR2 (germline): SGHTS, YDEGEE. Trimming removed 7 bases from V and 4 bases from J; junction bases left unmatched: 9. There are 14 residues in the CDR3. In DNA form, the CDR3 reads TGTGCCAGCCTTATGAAACAGGGGGCTTACGAGCAGTACTTC. Encoded protein: CASLMKQGAYEQYF.